Listed below are T cell receptor beta chains from one sample, sequenced in a study of PD-1 blockade in classical Hodgkin lymphoma. The method was immunoSEQ multiplex PCR; TCRdb's version includes in-frame clones alone and lacks a portion of them. The table lists about 9,100 clones, 60% to 80% of them singletons. Material: CD4+ T cells from blood, obtained at baseline. These receptors were taken from a human donor with classical Hodgkin lymphoma. Both conserved end residues are part of each CDR3. A D gene is named only where the DNA matches it firmly. Not every row has a clone size; where given, it reads once, few, many or a size class.

d_gene: -; v_gene: TRBV6-5; j_gene: TRBJ2-3; abundance: -; CDR3aa: CASSYSLARDTQYF
d_gene: -; v_gene: TRBV5-1; j_gene: TRBJ2-3; abundance: few; CDR3aa: CASSTSGAGADTQYF
d_gene: TRBD1; v_gene: TRBV6-5; j_gene: TRBJ1-5; abundance: -; CDR3aa: CASSYSPDRDQPQHF
d_gene: -; v_gene: TRBV29-1; j_gene: TRBJ2-1; abundance: -; CDR3aa: CSVDKGNEQFF
d_gene: -; v_gene: TRBV5-1; j_gene: TRBJ1-4; abundance: -; CDR3aa: CASSINRGPDGEKLFF
d_gene: -; v_gene: TRBV9; j_gene: TRBJ2-1; abundance: -; CDR3aa: CASSVVTGEHEQFF
d_gene: -; v_gene: TRBV28; j_gene: TRBJ2-3; abundance: -; CDR3aa: CASSLGVISDTQYF
d_gene: -; v_gene: TRBV7-8; j_gene: TRBJ1-4; abundance: few; CDR3aa: CASSLGSLSGATNEKLFF
d_gene: TRBD2; v_gene: TRBV30; j_gene: TRBJ2-7; abundance: -; CDR3aa: CAWGTSGRYEQYF
d_gene: -; v_gene: TRBV5-1; j_gene: TRBJ1-1; abundance: -; CDR3aa: CASSGGSRTEAFF
d_gene: -; v_gene: TRBV2; j_gene: TRBJ1-3; abundance: -; CDR3aa: CATRLGVPSSGNTIYF
d_gene: -; v_gene: TRBV6-6; j_gene: TRBJ2-7; abundance: -; CDR3aa: CASSYQGVYEQYF
d_gene: TRBD1; v_gene: TRBV5-1; j_gene: TRBJ2-5; abundance: -; CDR3aa: CASRAGTAQETQYF
d_gene: -; v_gene: TRBV7-6; j_gene: TRBJ2-3; abundance: -; CDR3aa: CASSLEGVADTQYF
d_gene: -; v_gene: TRBV5-1; j_gene: TRBJ1-2; abundance: once; CDR3aa: CASSFSPEGGYTF
d_gene: -; v_gene: TRBV7-6; j_gene: TRBJ2-1; abundance: -; CDR3aa: CASSAYYSGEQFF
d_gene: -; v_gene: TRBV28; j_gene: TRBJ2-5; abundance: -; CDR3aa: CASSLQDRKETQYF
d_gene: -; v_gene: TRBV28; j_gene: TRBJ2-1; abundance: -; CDR3aa: CASSLPRGAQQFF
d_gene: -; v_gene: TRBV6-5; j_gene: TRBJ1-5; abundance: few; CDR3aa: CASSNPGNQPQHF
d_gene: -; v_gene: TRBV4-1; j_gene: TRBJ1-2; abundance: -; CDR3aa: CASSQDVGQRNYGYTF
d_gene: TRBD2; v_gene: TRBV15; j_gene: TRBJ2-5; abundance: -; CDR3aa: CATSRVKWTSGSGEETQYF
d_gene: -; v_gene: TRBV7-8; j_gene: TRBJ1-2; abundance: -; CDR3aa: CASSLRAGLNYGYTF
d_gene: -; v_gene: TRBV13; j_gene: TRBJ2-4; abundance: -; CDR3aa: CASSLKASKNIQYF
d_gene: -; v_gene: TRBV6-5; j_gene: TRBJ1-3; abundance: -; CDR3aa: CASSSRVRNSGNTIYF
d_gene: -; v_gene: TRBV5-6; j_gene: TRBJ2-1; abundance: -; CDR3aa: CASRRRDLEGGNEQFF
d_gene: -; v_gene: TRBV5-1; j_gene: TRBJ1-1; abundance: -; CDR3aa: CASSPGPSNTEAFF
d_gene: -; v_gene: TRBV11-2; j_gene: TRBJ2-1; abundance: -; CDR3aa: CASSRSQGTYNEQFF
d_gene: TRBD2; v_gene: TRBV10-3; j_gene: TRBJ2-1; abundance: -; CDR3aa: CAISVGREGPNEQFF
d_gene: -; v_gene: TRBV5-1; j_gene: TRBJ2-5; abundance: -; CDR3aa: CASSLGGGGFQETQYF
d_gene: -; v_gene: TRBV6-5; j_gene: TRBJ1-5; abundance: -; CDR3aa: CASRDLSSNQPQHF
d_gene: TRBD2; v_gene: TRBV7-2; j_gene: TRBJ2-7; abundance: -; CDR3aa: CASGLGRSGRAGSYEQYF
d_gene: -; v_gene: TRBV27; j_gene: TRBJ2-2; abundance: -; CDR3aa: CASSLLFSSRSGELFF
d_gene: -; v_gene: TRBV12-5; j_gene: TRBJ2-5; abundance: medium-sized; CDR3aa: CASALPGQETQYF
d_gene: -; v_gene: TRBV28; j_gene: TRBJ1-4; abundance: once; CDR3aa: CASSLFDRPNEKLFF
d_gene: -; v_gene: TRBV6-1; j_gene: TRBJ1-4; abundance: medium-sized; CDR3aa: CASSATGTPAPEKLFF
d_gene: -; v_gene: TRBV2; j_gene: TRBJ2-7; abundance: few; CDR3aa: CASSADRNEQYF
d_gene: -; v_gene: TRBV27; j_gene: TRBJ1-2; abundance: -; CDR3aa: CASSLSRGAGYTF
d_gene: TRBD2; v_gene: TRBV19; j_gene: TRBJ2-1; abundance: -; CDR3aa: CASSMRLAGGRGYNEQFF
d_gene: -; v_gene: TRBV19; j_gene: TRBJ1-2; abundance: few; CDR3aa: CASSAGHRNYGYTF
d_gene: -; v_gene: TRBV28; j_gene: TRBJ2-7; abundance: -; CDR3aa: CASSKSRDFLSYEQYF
d_gene: TRBD1; v_gene: TRBV2; j_gene: TRBJ1-4; abundance: -; CDR3aa: CASQGAGEKLFF
d_gene: -; v_gene: TRBV6-1; j_gene: TRBJ1-2; abundance: -; CDR3aa: CASSENGGDGYTF
d_gene: TRBD2; v_gene: TRBV10-2; j_gene: TRBJ2-1; abundance: -; CDR3aa: CASSEGGRAAFF
d_gene: -; v_gene: TRBV29-1; j_gene: TRBJ2-7; abundance: -; CDR3aa: CSVRSARSSYEQYF
d_gene: TRBD1; v_gene: TRBV5-1; j_gene: TRBJ2-3; abundance: -; CDR3aa: CASSGQGTDTQYF
d_gene: -; v_gene: TRBV28; j_gene: TRBJ1-2; abundance: -; CDR3aa: CASSLAPQGSYGYTF
d_gene: -; v_gene: TRBV4-1; j_gene: TRBJ1-2; abundance: -; CDR3aa: CASSLLPLAIYGYTF
d_gene: -; v_gene: TRBV5-6; j_gene: TRBJ1-5; abundance: few; CDR3aa: CASSPYAGGGNQPQHF
d_gene: -; v_gene: TRBV6-5; j_gene: TRBJ1-2; abundance: -; CDR3aa: CASKGFGSYGYTF
d_gene: -; v_gene: TRBV28; j_gene: TRBJ1-5; abundance: -; CDR3aa: CASSLLGDLRDF
d_gene: -; v_gene: TRBV2; j_gene: TRBJ1-4; abundance: -; CDR3aa: CASTDTGTTNEKLFF
d_gene: -; v_gene: TRBV6-5; j_gene: TRBJ1-1; abundance: few; CDR3aa: CASSYRGQNTEAFF
d_gene: TRBD2; v_gene: TRBV29-1; j_gene: TRBJ2-5; abundance: -; CDR3aa: CSAVTSGGETQYF
d_gene: -; v_gene: TRBV27; j_gene: TRBJ2-7; abundance: -; CDR3aa: CASAPDMGEGSYEQYF
d_gene: -; v_gene: TRBV27; j_gene: TRBJ1-6; abundance: once; CDR3aa: CASSLRNSPLHF
d_gene: -; v_gene: TRBV5-1; j_gene: TRBJ1-5; abundance: -; CDR3aa: CASSPAGLSSNQPQHF
d_gene: -; v_gene: TRBV5-1; j_gene: TRBJ1-1; abundance: once; CDR3aa: CASSTQTMNTEAFF
d_gene: TRBD2; v_gene: TRBV11-2; j_gene: TRBJ2-5; abundance: -; CDR3aa: CASSLGLAETRYQETQYF
d_gene: -; v_gene: TRBV4-1; j_gene: TRBJ1-5; abundance: -; CDR3aa: CASSQHIDTGSNQPQHF
d_gene: -; v_gene: TRBV5-1; j_gene: TRBJ2-3; abundance: -; CDR3aa: CASSLDGGKGYF